The 20 T cell receptor beta chains presented below share a single source sample, sequenced in a study of identical twins. TCRdb recomputed calls from the 5' RACE reads with MiXCR, one row per CDR3 protein. The profile shows about 700,000 distinct CDR3 sequences, 5.5% to 6.5% of them singletons. Input material: naive T cells sorted from blood. These receptors were obtained from a man younger than 35 in good health.

This clonotype was recorded many times. The rearrangement links TRBV29-1 to TRBJ2-6; 7 bases map to TRBD1. CDR1 is SQVTM and CDR2 is ANQGSEA in the germline V gene. The CDR3 has 14 amino acids. V lost 6 bases and J lost 2; bases outside the gene matches: 4. For the CDR3, the DNA is TGCAGCGTAAGCACAGGGGCTGGGGCCAACGTCCTGACTTTC. Residues: CSVSTGAGANVLTF.

This clonotype was detected a few times. The chain has TRBV4-2 and TRBJ1-2; the D is unclear. CDR1 is LGHNA, CDR2 YNFKEQ, per germline. Between the trimmed V and J ends, which lost 0 bases and 5 bases, there was a span of 16 bases. The CDR3 covers 16 residues. CDR3 nucleotide sequence: TGTGCCAGCAGCCAAGATGTGGCAGCTACTTATTATGGCTACACCTTC. Its protein product is CASSQDVAATYYGYTF.

This clonotype was detected many times. The V call is TRBV27, the J call TRBJ2-1; 8 bases are a match to TRBD2. V dropped 5 bases and J dropped 2; count of bases not matched to a gene: 11. Germline V gives CDR1 MNHEY, CDR2 SMNVEV (reference sequence). The CDR3 sequence is 17 residues long. For the CDR3, the DNA is TGTGCCAGCAGTCGGCTCCCCACTAGCGGAACCTACAATGAGCAGTTCTTC. It yields the protein CASSRLPTSGTYNEQFF.

This clonotype was recorded many times. J is TRBJ2-5 and V is TRBV12-3 or TRBV12-4; no definite D call. Trimming removed 1 base from V and 7 bases from J, with 10 bases in between. The CDR3 runs to 13 residues. The CDR3 loop is CASSLGTGSTQYF. The DNA of the CDR3 is TGTGCCAGCAGTTTAGGGACCGGGTCGACCCAGTACTTC.

The chain joins TRBV29-1 to TRBJ2-1; D is perhaps TRBD1 or TRBD2 (5 bases each). This CDR3 is 14 amino acids long. Germline V gene lookup returns CDR1 SQVTM and CDR2 ANQGSEA. V was trimmed by 2 bases and J by 4 bases, leaving 12 bases between them. The CDR3 reads CSVERQRRYNEQFF. CDR3 nucleotides: TGCAGCGTTGAAAGACAGCGGAGATACAATGAGCAGTTCTTC.

This clonotype was counted at least ten times. The J gene is TRBJ1-5, the V gene TRBV6-2 or TRBV6-3; TRBD1 aligns across 7 bases. The germline V gene has CDR1 MNHEY and CDR2 SVGEGT. There are 15 residues in the CDR3. V dropped 5 bases and J dropped 5; count of bases not matched to a gene: 9. CDR3: CASSPGTEGDQPQHF. In nucleotides, the CDR3 is TGTGCCAGCAGTCCTGGGACAGAAGGGGATCAGCCCCAGCATTTT.

This clonotype showed up just a few times. V usage is TRBV24-1 and J usage is TRBJ2-7, with 9 bases aligning to TRBD1. The length of the CDR3 is 16 residues. Trimming cost V 2 bases and J 4 bases; bases outside gene matches: 8. Germline V lookup: CDR1 KGHDR, CDR2 SFDVKD. The CDR3 loop reads CATSDWHRGQEYEQYV. The CDR3 DNA follows: TGTGCCACCAGTGATTGGCACAGGGGGCAGGAATACGAGCAGTACGTC.

The sample holds a few counts of this clonotype. The chain is built from TRBV6-1 and TRBJ2-3; TRBD2 matches 7 bases. The CDR3 covers 16 residues. V lost 6 bases to trimming and J lost 2 bases; unmatched junction nucleotides: 11. From germline, CDR1 is MNHNS and CDR2 SASEGT. The CDR3: CASRRRGLRNTDTQYF. The CDR3 DNA reads as TGTGCCAGCAGGCGACGGGGACTACGGAACACAGATACGCAGTATTTT.

This clonotype was observed at least ten times. This chain links TRBV20-1 with TRBJ1-5; D possibly corresponds to TRBD1 (5 bases). V was shortened by 3 bases and J by 3 bases, with 12 bases between the two germline ends. Looked up from germline, CDR1 is DFQATT and CDR2 is SNEGSKA (reference sequence). The CDR3 contains 14 residues. The CDR3: CSARKGAFNQPQHF. The CDR3 DNA sequence: TGCAGTGCTAGGAAAGGGGCTTTCAATCAGCCCCAGCATTTT.

This chain connects TRBV7-2 to TRBJ2-7; tentative D call: TRBD2 (7 bases). Trimming removed 7 bases at V and 2 bases at J, with 21 bases between. Germline V gene data show CDR1 as SGHTA and CDR2 as FQGNSA. This CDR3 has 16 residues. The CDR3 spells CASTRGGGSLAYEQYF. The CDR3 bases are TGTGCCAGCACCCGAGGGGGGGGCAGCCTAGCCTACGAGCAGTACTTC.

This clonotype occurred many times. V is TRBV12-3 or TRBV12-4 and J is TRBJ1-2; maybe TRBD1 (5 bases). The germline V and J ends were trimmed by 5 bases and 7 bases, with 8 bases remaining between them. The CDR3 loop spans 11 amino acids. In DNA, the CDR3 is TGTGCCAGCAGTCCAGGGTCTGGCTACACCTTC. Its translation: CASSPGSGYTF.

This clonotype has a count of ten or more. This chain uses TRBV3-1 with TRBJ2-1, with D perhaps assigned TRBD1 or TRBD2 (6 bases each). V dropped 3 bases and J dropped 2 bases, with 14 bases sitting between them. CDR3 size: 16 residues. Germline V gives CDR1 LGHDT, CDR2 YNNKEL (reference sequence). DNA for the CDR3: TGTGCCAGCAGCCATGTTTGGGGGGCAGCCTACAATGAGCAGTTCTTC. Its translation: CASSHVWGAAYNEQFF.

This clonotype was detected only a few times. This chain connects TRBV20-1 to TRBJ1-2; no clear D gene. There are 12 residues in the CDR3. With 2 bases removed from V and 2 bases from J, the gap between germline ends came to 6 bases. The V gene's germline CDR1 is DFQATT and CDR2 SNEGSKA (reference sequence). CDR3 residues: CSARSDNYGYTF. CDR3 in DNA: TGCAGTGCTAGATCGGACAACTATGGCTACACCTTC.

This clonotype has ten or more counts. The rearrangement links TRBV20-1 to TRBJ2-5, with TRBD2 matching over 8 bases. Germline loops: CDR1 DFQATT, CDR2 SNEGSKA (reference sequence). V was pared by 2 bases and J by 5 bases, with 10 bases of the junction left unmatched. This CDR3 spans 15 amino acids. The CDR3 nucleotides read TGCAGTGCTAGAATATCGGGGGGGCCAGAGGAGACCCAGTACTTC. Its protein is CSARISGGPEETQYF.

The DNA of the CDR3 is TGTGCCAGCAGCTTTGGACAGGGGGCGGGGGAGCAGTACTTC. Amino acids: CASSFGQGAGEQYF. The rearrangement joins TRBV7-2 to TRBJ2-7; 11 bases map to TRBD1. This CDR3 is 14 amino acids long. The ends lost 3 bases at V and 7 bases at J; junction bases unmatched: 5. Germline V lookup: CDR1 SGHTA, CDR2 FQGNSA.

In its sample, this clonotype was seen many times. The chain couples TRBV6-5 to TRBJ2-5; TRBD1 or TRBD2 may be the D gene (5 bases each). The germline CDR1 and CDR2 sequences are MNHEY and SVGAGI. The CDR3 extends over 12 amino acids. The germline V and J ends were trimmed by 0 bases and 9 bases, with 8 bases remaining between them. The CDR3 protein is CASSYSGVPQYF. CDR3 nucleotide sequence: TGTGCCAGCAGTTACTCGGGGGTTCCCCAGTACTTC.

V is TRBV10-3 and J is TRBJ2-1; D gene ambiguous. Germline V CDR1 and CDR2: ENHRY, SYGVKD. Deletions cut 10 bases from V and 0 bases from J, with 10 bases between. This CDR3 region has 13 residues. The CDR3 nucleotides are TGTGCCACCGGCCCCCCCTCCTACAATGAGCAGTTCTTC. It is translated as CATGPPSYNEQFF.

This chain joins TRBV11-1 and TRBJ2-1, with 14 bases lining up with TRBD2. The J segment lost 4 bases and the V segment lost 3 bases, leaving 14 bases of the junction unmatched. Germline CDR1 SGHAT, CDR2 FQDESV (reference sequence). This CDR3 is built from 20 residues. The CDR3 sequence: CASSFVPLGLAGVGYNEQFF. CDR3 in DNA: TGTGCCAGCAGCTTCGTACCACTGGGACTAGCGGGAGTGGGGTACAATGAGCAGTTCTTC.

The V call is TRBV14, the J call TRBJ2-5; the match to TRBD1 covers 9 bases. V lost 4 bases to trimming and J lost 5 bases; unmatched junction nucleotides: 14. The CDR3 has 17 residues. In germline, CDR1 is SGHDN, CDR2 FVKESK. In DNA form, the CDR3 reads TGTGCCAGCAGCCCGGACAGGGGTCTGGTCCCTGGGGAGACCCAGTACTTC. It encodes CASSPDRGLVPGETQYF.

Only a few counts were recorded for this clonotype. At one boundary the junction diverges from the germline segment, which might be a read error. The V gene is TRBV7-9, the J gene TRBJ2-2; D might be TRBD2 (5 bases). This CDR3 has 16 residues. Per germline, CDR1 SEHNR and CDR2 FQNEAQ (reference sequence). CDR3 DNA sequence: TGTGCCAGCAGCTCCAGGACTTTATCGAATACCGGGGAGCTGTTTTTT. It translates to CASSSRTLSNTGELFF.